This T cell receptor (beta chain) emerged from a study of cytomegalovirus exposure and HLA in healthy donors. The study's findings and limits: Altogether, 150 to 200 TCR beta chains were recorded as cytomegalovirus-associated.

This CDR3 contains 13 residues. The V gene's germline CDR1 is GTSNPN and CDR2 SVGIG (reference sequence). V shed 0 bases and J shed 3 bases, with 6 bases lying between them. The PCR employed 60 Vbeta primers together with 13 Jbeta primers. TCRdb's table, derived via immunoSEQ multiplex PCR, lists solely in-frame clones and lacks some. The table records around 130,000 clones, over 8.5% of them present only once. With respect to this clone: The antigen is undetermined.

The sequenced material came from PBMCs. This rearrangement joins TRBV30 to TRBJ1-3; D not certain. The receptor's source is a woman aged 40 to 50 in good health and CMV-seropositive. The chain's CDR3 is CAWSVRIGNTIYF. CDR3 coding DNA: TGTGCCTGGAGTGTGCGGATTGGAAACACCATATATTTT.